Reported below is one T cell receptor beta chain. Its antigen is unidentified. The ends were cut back, 1 base at V and 2 bases at J, with 11 bases in the middle. Per the germline V gene, CDR1 is KGHSH and CDR2 is LQKENI. The CDR3 has 15 amino acids. This entry is derived from a study of response to subunit inactivated influenza vaccine. Points from the study as a whole: New T cells are recruited in small numbers by each seasonal influenza vaccination, according to the authors' suggestion.

Each CDR3 protein is one row after TCRdb ran MiXCR on the RT-PCR reads. The table has just under 250,000 distinct CDR3 sequences, 12% seen once. The V gene is TRBV18, the J gene TRBJ2-5; D uncertain. This receptor was obtained from a man in his fifties who received an inactivated influenza vaccine. The material was non-naive T cells sorted from PBMCs, obtained around 15 days before vaccination. Here the CDR3 reads CASSPRGSSQETQYF. CDR3 in DNA: TGTGCCAGCTCACCACGAGGAAGTTCTCAAGAGACCCAGTACTTC.